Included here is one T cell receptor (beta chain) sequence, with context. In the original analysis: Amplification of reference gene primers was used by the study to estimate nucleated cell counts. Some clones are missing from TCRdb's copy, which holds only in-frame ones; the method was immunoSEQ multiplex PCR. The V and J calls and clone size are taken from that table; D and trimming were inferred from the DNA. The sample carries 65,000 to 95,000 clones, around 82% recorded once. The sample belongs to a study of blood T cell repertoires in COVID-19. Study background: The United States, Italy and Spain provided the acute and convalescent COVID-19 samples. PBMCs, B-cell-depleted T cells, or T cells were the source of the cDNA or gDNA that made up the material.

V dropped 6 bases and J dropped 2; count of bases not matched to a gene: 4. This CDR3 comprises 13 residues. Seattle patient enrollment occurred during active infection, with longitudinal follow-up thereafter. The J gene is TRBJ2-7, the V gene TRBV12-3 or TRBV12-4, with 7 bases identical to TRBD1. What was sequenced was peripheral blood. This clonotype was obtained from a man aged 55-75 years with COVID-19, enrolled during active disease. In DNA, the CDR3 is TGTGCCAGCAGGTCAGGGGGAACCTACGAGCAGTACTTC. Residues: CASRSGGTYEQYF.